This T cell receptor beta chain is from a study of spatial heterogeneity in lung cancer (dated by TCRdb to about 2019). The study in broad terms: Beta-chain transcripts were consistently detected in greater numbers than alpha-chain transcripts, which likely reflects a higher abundance of beta-chain transcripts. In non-small cell lung cancer, the study made a quantitative comparison of TCR alpha and beta repertoires among multiple tumor regions, matched nontumor lung and blood. At surgery, over 200 tumor regions, 61 to 75 matched nontumor lung samples and 56 PBMC samples were TCR-sequenced for both alpha and beta chains. In the raw uncorrected reads, each unique combination of TCR and UMI appeared more than ten times on average. The study linked features of the TCR repertoire to counts of nonsynonymous mutations, which were determined by whole-exome sequencing of tumor tissue. Here is what the overall study found, with its caveats: Ubiquitous expanded tumor TCRs showed up in blood more often at tumor resection than at routine follow-up. Additional single-cell paired TCR alpha and beta sequencing was considered necessary to confirm, at a functional level, the hypothesis that regional TCRs recognize regional mutations.

CDR1 is given as DFQATT and CDR2 as SNEGSKA, both from the germline V gene (reference sequence). Trimming takes 1 base off V and 4 bases off J; junction bases not matched to a gene: 5. The CDR3 runs 16 residues from the cysteine to the phenylalanine. Here the CDR3 DNA is all that survives: 48 bases in frame from base 1. According to the study, the label for this sample's time point signals: sample taken at primary tumor resection. Samples were obtained from 72 patients with early-stage, untreated non-small cell lung cancer from the lung TRACERx cohort. For TCR sequencing, whole RNA was extracted from tumor and nontumor lung tissue, or from cryopreserved PBMC samples, and no cell sorting was done. Only patients for whom sufficient RNA was available from at least two tumor regions were selected for TCR sequencing. Notes on this clonotype: Its cognate antigen has yet to be identified. Base-call qualities are not available, and no considerably larger clone is one nucleotide away.

Library preparation employed 5' RACE. TCRdb records NextSeq 500 as the sequencer. The TCR library protocol attached a unique molecular identifier to each TCR cDNA molecule to allow correction of PCR and sequencing errors. For the original study's pipeline: Decombinator tools were used for TCR identification, UMI-based error correction and CDR3 extraction. TCRs above a frequency of 2 per 1,000, corresponding to the top 1% of the tumor frequency distribution, were defined as expanded. Renyi diversity was calculated using the R vegan package after each repertoire was subsampled 100 times to 5,000 TCRs. To build CDR3 similarity networks, amino acid triplet string-kernel similarity was used, and CDR3s were connected when their pairwise similarity was above 0.82. TCRdb reworked the public reads: Q25 trimming with fastp, MiXCR clone assembly, productive beta chains retained. Each record represents a unique CDR3 protein, reported with the most common genes and DNA among its rows. TCRdb, not the authors, supplied the V and J calls. This sample is represented by tens of thousands of distinct CDR3 sequences; roughly 6.6% of them were singletons. The top ten hold roughly 14% of the sample.

Here the chain combines TRBV20-1 and TRBJ2-5; 14 bases in the middle match TRBD2. The starting material was PBMCs, obtained at surgery. The TCR originated in a female donor with early-stage non-small cell lung cancer. CDR3 protein: CSARATGTSGRETQYF. The DNA sequence reads TGCAGTGCTAGAGCAACCGGGACTAGCGGGAGAGAGACCCAGTACTTC.